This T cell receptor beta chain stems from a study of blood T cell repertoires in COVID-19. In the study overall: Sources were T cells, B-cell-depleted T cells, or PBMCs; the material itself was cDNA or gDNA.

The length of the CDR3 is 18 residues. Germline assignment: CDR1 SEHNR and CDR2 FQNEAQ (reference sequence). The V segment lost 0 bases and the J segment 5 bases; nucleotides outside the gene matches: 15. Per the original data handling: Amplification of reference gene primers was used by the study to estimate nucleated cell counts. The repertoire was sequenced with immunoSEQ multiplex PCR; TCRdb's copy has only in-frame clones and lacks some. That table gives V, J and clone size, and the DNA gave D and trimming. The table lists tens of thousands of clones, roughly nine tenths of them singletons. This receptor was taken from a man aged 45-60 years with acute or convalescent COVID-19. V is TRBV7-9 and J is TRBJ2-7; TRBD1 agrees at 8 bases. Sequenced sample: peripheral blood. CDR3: CASSLALQDRGGLNEQYF. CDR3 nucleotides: TGTGCCAGCAGCTTAGCGTTACAAGACAGGGGCGGTTTAAACGAGCAGTACTTC.